The rows below give T cell receptor beta chains drawn from one sample of a study of blood T cell repertoires in COVID-19. The protocol was immunoSEQ multiplex PCR, while the TCRdb copy is restricted to in-frame clones and leaves out a portion. The sample holds hundreds of thousands of clones, around 90% seen once. Sample: peripheral blood. The receptors come from a woman aged 45-65 years who had recovered from COVID-19. The CDR3 runs from the conserved cysteine through the conserved F or W. Each record gives: CDR3 DNA, CDR3 protein, V gene, clone size, J gene, D gene. D genes are given only for firm matches. For some rows the clone size is stated as once, few or many, or as a class when expanded; others skip it.

TGTGCCAGCAGCCGGTGGGGAACCGGGACTAGCGGGAGGGCCTCCTACAATGAGCAGTTCTTC | CASSRWGTGTSGRASYNEQFF | TRBV14 | - | TRBJ2-1 | TRBD2
TGTGCCAGCGGTGGGGGGCCGCGAAGGACAGATACGCAGTATTTT | CASGGGPRRTDTQYF | TRBV2 | - | TRBJ2-3 | -
TGCGCCAGCAGCTTGGGTATGGGACTAGCGGTAGGCCAAGAGACCCAGTACTTC | CASSLGMGLAVGQETQYF | TRBV5-1 | - | TRBJ2-5 | TRBD2
TGCAGTGCCAATAGAGTCACTGAAGCTTTCTTT | CSANRVTEAFF | TRBV20-1 | - | TRBJ1-1 | -
TGTGCCATCAAAGGACAGGGGTCCTACGAGCAGTACTTC | CAIKGQGSYEQYF | TRBV10-3 | - | TRBJ2-7 | TRBD1
TGCGCCAGCAGCTACAGACAGGGGTATTCTGAAGCTTTCTTT | CASSYRQGYSEAFF | TRBV5-1 | - | TRBJ1-1 | TRBD1
TGCGCCAGCAGCATGACAGTGAACACTGAAGCTTTCTTT | CASSMTVNTEAFF | TRBV5-1 | - | TRBJ1-1 | -
TGTGCCAGTAGTAATATCCGACGGACAACTGAGCACACTGAAGCTTTCTTT | CASSNIRRTTEHTEAFF | TRBV19 | - | TRBJ1-1 | -
TGCGCCAGCAGCTACTCGGGACAGGGAGCGGACGAGCAGTACTTC | CASSYSGQGADEQYF | TRBV5-1 | - | TRBJ2-7 | TRBD1
TGTGCCAGCAGCTTTGGACTAGCGGGAGACGACGAGCAGTACTTC | CASSFGLAGDDEQYF | TRBV7-9 | - | TRBJ2-7 | TRBD2
TGTGCCAGCAGCCCAGGGGGGACTGAAGCTTTCTTT | CASSPGGTEAFF | TRBV5-6 | - | TRBJ1-1 | TRBD1
TGTGCCAGCAGCCCCACTGTTGATACGCAGTATTTT | CASSPTVDTQYF | TRBV9 | once | TRBJ2-3 | -
TGCGCCAGCAGTGACAGGGTAATTGATCAGCCCCAGCATTTT | CASSDRVIDQPQHF | TRBV10-2 | few | TRBJ1-5 | -
TGTGCCAGCAGTTCCCTGGCAGGGTGGTCTAGCTATAATTCACCCCTCCACTTT | CASSSLAGWSSYNSPLHF | TRBV27 | - | TRBJ1-6 | -
TGTGCCAGCAGCTTAGGACTAGCCCTCTACAATGAGCAGTTCTTC | CASSLGLALYNEQFF | TRBV7-2 | - | TRBJ2-1 | TRBD2
TGTGCCATCAGTGGGGGGCAGAACATGAACACTGAAGCTTTCTTT | CAISGGQNMNTEAFF | TRBV10-3 | - | TRBJ1-1 | -
TGTGCCAGTAGTATGGGGGGGCCGGGGGAGACCCAGTACTTC | CASSMGGPGETQYF | TRBV19 | - | TRBJ2-5 | -
TGTGCCAGCAGAGGACGACAGGGGGGCTACGAGCAGTACTTC | CASRGRQGGYEQYF | TRBV27 | - | TRBJ2-7 | TRBD1
TGTGCCAGCAGCCAAATGACAGGGGACTACGAGCAGTACTTC | CASSQMTGDYEQYF | TRBV3-1/TRBV3-2 | - | TRBJ2-7 | TRBD1
TGTGCCAGCAGCCCGGGGGGGAGTCTCACTGAAGCTTTCTTT | CASSPGGSLTEAFF | TRBV6-5 | - | TRBJ1-1 | -
TGCGCCAGCAGCGCCGGGACAGGGTTCTCTGGAAACACCATATATTTT | CASSAGTGFSGNTIYF | TRBV5-1 | - | TRBJ1-3 | TRBD1
TGTGCCAGCAGTTTAGAAGGGGACGAGCAGTACTTC | CASSLEGDEQYF | TRBV28 | - | TRBJ2-7 | -
TGCAGCGTTGTCAGGGCTAGCGGGGGGTTTACCTCACCTAGCACAGATACGCAGTATTTT | CSVVRASGGFTSPSTDTQYF | TRBV29-1 | - | TRBJ2-3 | TRBD2
TGTGCCAGCAGCCCTTTAAAGACGGGAAGCCCTGCGGAAGCTTTCTTT | CASSPLKTGSPAEAFF | TRBV7-8 | - | TRBJ1-1 | -
TGTGCCAGCAGTTGGGTGGGACTAGCGGCAGATACGCAGTATTTT | CASSWVGLAADTQYF | TRBV28 | - | TRBJ2-3 | TRBD2
TGTGCCAGCAGTCATCTACTATCGGCCGAGCAGTACTTC | CASSHLLSAEQYF | TRBV7-2 | - | TRBJ2-7 | -
TGTGCCAGCAGCCTAGACTTTGACAGGGTCGGCGAGCAGTACTTC | CASSLDFDRVGEQYF | TRBV5-4 | - | TRBJ2-7 | TRBD1
TGTGCCAGCAGCTTGGGTTTCGTGAGATATGGCTACACCTTC | CASSLGFVRYGYTF | TRBV5-8 | - | TRBJ1-2 | -
TGTGCTAGTGGTTTGGTAGCGGGGGATGGCTACACCTTC | CASGLVAGDGYTF | TRBV12-5 | - | TRBJ1-2 | -
TGTGCCATTCGACTGGGGGGGACTGAAGCTTTCTTT | CAIRLGGTEAFF | TRBV4-2 | - | TRBJ1-1 | -
TGTGCCAGCACCCCCGGGACAGGGGGCAATCAGCCCCAGCATTTT | CASTPGTGGNQPQHF | TRBV5-5 | few | TRBJ1-5 | TRBD1
TGTGCCAGCAGCTTAGATCGGGGGAACACTGAAGCTTTCTTT | CASSLDRGNTEAFF | TRBV7-2 | - | TRBJ1-1 | -
TGTGCCAGCAGCTTAGCACAGGCCTACACCGGGGAGCTGTTTTTT | CASSLAQAYTGELFF | TRBV11-2 | - | TRBJ2-2 | -
TGCGCCAGCAGTGAGATGGGCTGGGAGCAGTACTTC | CASSEMGWEQYF | TRBV10-2 | - | TRBJ2-7 | -
TGTGCCAGCAGCGTAGCTAGCGGGGGACACACAGATACGCAGTATTTT | CASSVASGGHTDTQYF | TRBV9 | - | TRBJ2-3 | TRBD2
TGTGCCAGTAGTATAGAAGGGACAGTCGGACTCACTGAAGCTTTCTTT | CASSIEGTVGLTEAFF | TRBV19 | - | TRBJ1-1 | TRBD1
TGTGCCAGCAGTGAAAAAGGGGCGCGAGAAAAACTGTTTTTT | CASSEKGAREKLFF | TRBV2 | - | TRBJ1-4 | -
TGTGCCAGCAGCTGGACAGGGAATAATGAAAAACTGTTTTTT | CASSWTGNNEKLFF | TRBV11-2 | - | TRBJ1-4 | TRBD1
TGTGCCAGCGGCAGGGTACCGAGCAATCAGCCCCAGCATTTT | CASGRVPSNQPQHF | TRBV27 | - | TRBJ1-5 | -
TGTGCCAGCAGCTTTCCGACAGGGAGGCTGTTGAGTTCACCCCTCCACTTT | CASSFPTGRLLSSPLHF | TRBV11-2 | - | TRBJ1-6 | TRBD1
TGTGCCAGCAGACTCTTCGATGAAAAACTGTTTTTT | CASRLFDEKLFF | TRBV7-2 | - | TRBJ1-4 | -
TGCGCCAGCAGCTTGGGACAAACAAGAGAGGGGTACTTC | CASSLGQTREGYF | TRBV5-1 | - | TRBJ2-5 | -
TGTGCCAGCGGATTTCGACAGGCGAACACCGGGGAGCTGTTTTTT | CASGFRQANTGELFF | TRBV5-4 | - | TRBJ2-2 | -
TGTGCCAGCTCACCACAGCAGGGCCACGAGCAGTACTTC | CASSPQQGHEQYF | TRBV18 | few | TRBJ2-7 | -
TGTGCCAGCAGTCAAACTCATACTAGCGGGGGGCCCCCTCGCACAGATACGCAGTATTTT | CASSQTHTSGGPPRTDTQYF | TRBV6-2/TRBV6-3 | - | TRBJ2-3 | TRBD2
TGTGCCAGTAGTAGAGACCTACTACAGGGGATATGGGGAACTGAAGCTTTCTTT | CASSRDLLQGIWGTEAFF | TRBV19 | - | TRBJ1-1 | TRBD1
TGTGCCAGCCTTCTTTACGGGACTCACCCGAGCCACCTCCACTTT | CASLLYGTHPSHLHF | TRBV7-2 | few | TRBJ1-6 | -
TGCGCCAGCTCGACAGGGTACGCCACAGATACGCAGTATTTT | CASSTGYATDTQYF | TRBV5-1 | - | TRBJ2-3 | TRBD1
TGTGCCACCAGGGGTCAGGGGGAAGGTCAGCCCCAGCATTTT | CATRGQGEGQPQHF | TRBV10-3 | few | TRBJ1-5 | TRBD1
TGCAGCGTCTGGACAGGGGCTGGCTACACCTTC | CSVWTGAGYTF | TRBV29-1 | - | TRBJ1-2 | TRBD1
TGTGCCAGCAGCTTAGAGGGTAGCACAGATACGCAGTATTTT | CASSLEGSTDTQYF | TRBV7-3 | - | TRBJ2-3 | -
TGTGCCAGCAGCTTGGCAGCGGGGGCCACCTTCTCTGGAAACACCATATATTTT | CASSLAAGATFSGNTIYF | TRBV5-4 | once | TRBJ1-3 | -
TGTGCCAGCAGTCGCCTTTCGAGTACGGGTGAAGCTTTCTTT | CASSRLSSTGEAFF | TRBV6-2/TRBV6-3 | - | TRBJ1-1 | -
TGTGCCAGCAGTTACTCCGGCGGATACACAGATACGCAGTATTTT | CASSYSGGYTDTQYF | TRBV6-2/TRBV6-3 | - | TRBJ2-3 | -
TGCAGTGCTAGAGATCGTTCACCCCTCCACTTT | CSARDRSPLHF | TRBV20-1 | few | TRBJ1-6 | -
TGCGCCAGCAGCACTGGGCCAGGGGGACTGAACACTGAAGCTTTCTTT | CASSTGPGGLNTEAFF | TRBV4-1 | - | TRBJ1-1 | TRBD1
TGTGCCAGCAGCTTAGATAGCGGGAGTTTCGATACGCAGTATTTT | CASSLDSGSFDTQYF | TRBV11-3 | once | TRBJ2-3 | TRBD2
TGTGCCAGCAGTTACTTGACCGCGGGACACCAAGAGACCCAGTACTTC | CASSYLTAGHQETQYF | TRBV6-5 | - | TRBJ2-5 | -
TGTGCCAGCAGCTTAAGACCCAAGGGACAGGGAGAGTACGAGCAGTACTTC | CASSLRPKGQGEYEQYF | TRBV7-6 | - | TRBJ2-7 | TRBD1